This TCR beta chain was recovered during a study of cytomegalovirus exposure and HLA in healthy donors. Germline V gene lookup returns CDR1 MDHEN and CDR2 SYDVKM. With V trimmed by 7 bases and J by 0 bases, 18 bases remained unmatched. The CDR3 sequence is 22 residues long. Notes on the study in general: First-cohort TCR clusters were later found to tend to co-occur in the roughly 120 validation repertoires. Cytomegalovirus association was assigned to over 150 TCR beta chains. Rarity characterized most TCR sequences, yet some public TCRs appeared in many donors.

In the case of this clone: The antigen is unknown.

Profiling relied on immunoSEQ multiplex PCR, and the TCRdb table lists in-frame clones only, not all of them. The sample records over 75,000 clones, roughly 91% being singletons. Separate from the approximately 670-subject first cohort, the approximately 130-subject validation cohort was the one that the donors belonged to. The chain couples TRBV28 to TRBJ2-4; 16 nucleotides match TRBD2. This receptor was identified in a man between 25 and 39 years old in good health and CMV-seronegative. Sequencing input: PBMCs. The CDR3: CASKPPGLAGGRTKGAKNIQYF. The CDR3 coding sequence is TGTGCCAGCAAACCCCCGGGACTAGCGGGGGGGCGGACGAAGGGAGCCAAAAACATTCAGTACTTC.